The following is a T cell receptor (beta chain) sequence with its context. A read error may account for a junction end that differs from germline. Germline CDR1 reads GTSNPN; CDR2 reads SVGIG (reference sequence). CDR3 length: 11 residues. This entry belongs to a study of cytomegalovirus exposure and HLA in healthy donors. Vbeta (60) and Jbeta (13) primers were used in the PCR. Produced via immunoSEQ multiplex PCR; TCRdb's table is partial and in-frame only. The table lists roughly 150,000 clones, roughly 80% of them singletons. The chain joins TRBV30 to TRBJ2-7, with D unresolved. Specimen: PBMCs. This receptor was taken from a man younger than 35 in good health and CMV-seronegative. CDR3 in DNA: TGTGCCTGGACCTCCAGGTACGAGCAGCACTTC. It encodes CAWTSRYEQHF.